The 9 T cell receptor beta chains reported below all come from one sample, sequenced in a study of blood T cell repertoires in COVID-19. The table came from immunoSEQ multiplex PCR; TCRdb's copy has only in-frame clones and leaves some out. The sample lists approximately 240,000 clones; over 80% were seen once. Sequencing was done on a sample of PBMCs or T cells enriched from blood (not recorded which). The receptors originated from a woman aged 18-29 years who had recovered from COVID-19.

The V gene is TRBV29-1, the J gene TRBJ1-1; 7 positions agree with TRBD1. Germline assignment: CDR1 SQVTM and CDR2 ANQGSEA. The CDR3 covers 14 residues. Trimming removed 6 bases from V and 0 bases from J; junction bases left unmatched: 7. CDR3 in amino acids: CSVHGTDMNTEAFF. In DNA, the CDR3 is TGCAGCGTCCACGGGACAGACATGAACACTGAAGCTTTCTTT.

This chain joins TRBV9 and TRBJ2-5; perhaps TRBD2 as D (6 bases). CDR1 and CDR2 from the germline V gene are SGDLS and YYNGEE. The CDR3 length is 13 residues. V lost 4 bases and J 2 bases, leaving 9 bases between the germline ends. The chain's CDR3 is CASSPRGQETQYF. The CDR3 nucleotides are TGTGCCAGCAGCCCCCGGGGGCAAGAGACCCAGTACTTC.

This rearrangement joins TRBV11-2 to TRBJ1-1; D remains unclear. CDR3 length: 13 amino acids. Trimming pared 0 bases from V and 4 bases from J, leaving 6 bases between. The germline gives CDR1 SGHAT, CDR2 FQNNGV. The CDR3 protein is CASSLESVTEAFF. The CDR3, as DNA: TGTGCCAGCAGCTTAGAGAGCGTCACTGAAGCTTTCTTT.

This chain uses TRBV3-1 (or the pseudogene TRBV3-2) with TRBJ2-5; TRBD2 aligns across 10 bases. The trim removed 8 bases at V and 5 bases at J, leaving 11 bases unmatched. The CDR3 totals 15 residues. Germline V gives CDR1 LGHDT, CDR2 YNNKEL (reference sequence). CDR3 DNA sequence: TGTGCCAGCTTTAGCGGGGGGCGGGGTGCGGAGACCCAGTACTTC. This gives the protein CASFSGGRGAETQYF.

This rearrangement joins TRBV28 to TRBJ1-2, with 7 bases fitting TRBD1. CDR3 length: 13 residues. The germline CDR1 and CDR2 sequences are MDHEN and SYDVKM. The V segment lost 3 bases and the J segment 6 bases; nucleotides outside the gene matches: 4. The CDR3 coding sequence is TGTGCCAGCAGTTTGGGGACAGACAATGGCTACACCTTC. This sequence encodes CASSLGTDNGYTF.

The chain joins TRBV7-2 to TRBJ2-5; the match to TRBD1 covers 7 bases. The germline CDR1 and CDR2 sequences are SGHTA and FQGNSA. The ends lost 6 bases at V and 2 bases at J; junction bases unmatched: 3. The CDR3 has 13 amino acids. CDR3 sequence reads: CASSVDRQETQYF. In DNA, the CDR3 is TGTGCCAGCAGTGTGGACAGGCAAGAGACCCAGTACTTC.

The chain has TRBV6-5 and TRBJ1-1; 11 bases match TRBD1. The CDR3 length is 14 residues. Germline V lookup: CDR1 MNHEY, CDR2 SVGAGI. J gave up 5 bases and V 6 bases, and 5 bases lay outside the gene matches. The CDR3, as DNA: TGTGCCAGCAGCCAGGGACAGGGGGAAACTGAAGCTTTCTTT. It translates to CASSQGQGETEAFF.

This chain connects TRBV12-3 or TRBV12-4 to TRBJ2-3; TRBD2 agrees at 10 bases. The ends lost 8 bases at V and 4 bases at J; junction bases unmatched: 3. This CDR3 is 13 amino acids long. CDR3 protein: CASAGLAADTQYF. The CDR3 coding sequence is TGTGCCAGCGCCGGACTAGCGGCAGATACGCAGTATTTT.

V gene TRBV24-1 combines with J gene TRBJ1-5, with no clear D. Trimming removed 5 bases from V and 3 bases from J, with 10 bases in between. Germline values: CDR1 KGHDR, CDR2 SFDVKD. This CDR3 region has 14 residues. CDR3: CATSGPRSNQPQHF. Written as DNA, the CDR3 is TGTGCCACCAGTGGGCCCCGTTCCAATCAGCCCCAGCATTTT.